The clone carrying this TCR beta chain is labeled as medium-sized (0.01 to 0.1%). The sample originates from a study of immune characterization of retroperitoneal liposarcoma. TCRdb independently ran MiXCR on the PCR reads; one entry per CDR3 protein. The table shows approximately 10,000 distinct CDR3 sequences, with about 27% occurring only once. CDR1 SGHTA and CDR2 FQGNSA come from the germline V gene. The CDR3 contains 15 residues. The receptor was derived from a female donor with retroperitoneal liposarcoma. Specimen: tumor tissue. The chain has TRBV7-2 and TRBJ2-1; maybe TRBD1 (6 bases). The end of the DNA aligns better with TRBJ2-7, so the J call may be wrong. The CDR3 loop is CASSAGDTAYNEQYF. The CDR3 DNA reads TGTGCCAGCAGCGCCGGGGACACGGCCTACAATGAGCAGTACTTC.